This entry lists 16 T cell receptor beta chains sequenced from one sample in a study of tumor-infiltrating lymphocytes in primary liver carcinoma. From roughly 20-30 mg of unsorted bulk tissue, DNA and RNA were co-extracted together. Reverse transcription of roughly 0.5 ug total RNA with a constant-region primer produced TCR beta cDNA. Each TCR beta library was derived from three nested multiplex PCR rounds that employed slightly modified ARM-PCR. For around 11 cycles apiece, the opening two PCR rounds ran with TRBV1-TRBV30 forward primers and a C-beta reverse primer. Via MiXCR, TCRdb re-called the multiplex PCR reads, giving one row per CDR3 protein. The sample carries 90,000 to 150,000 distinct CDR3 sequences, around 65% recorded once. What was sequenced was tumor-adjacent normal liver tissue. Receptors were obtained from a woman aged 55-69 years with primary liver carcinoma and hepatitis B virus infection.

On this clonotype: A much larger clone lies one base from this, so it may be a read error. The chain couples TRBV30 to TRBJ2-1, with 8 bases identical to TRBD2. Looked up from germline, CDR1 is GTSNPN and CDR2 is SVGIG (reference sequence). This CDR3 comprises 13 residues. V shed 8 bases, J shed 8 bases, and the junction held 11 bases outside the gene matches. CDR3 loop: CARVGRGMDEQFF. The CDR3 DNA reads as TGTGCCCGGGTCGGGAGGGGGATGGATGAGCAGTTCTTC.

For this clonotype: Compared with germline, one end of the junction differs, possibly owing to a read error. CDR3: CDSSHTLVGGDKQFF. CDR3 bases: TGTGACAGCAGCCACACACTAGTGGGAGGCGATAAGCAGTTCTTC. The rearrangement uses TRBV11-2 and TRBJ2-1, with D maybe TRBD2 (6 bases). This CDR3 is 15 amino acids long. Germline assignment: CDR1 SGHAT and CDR2 FQNNGV.

This clonotype has a single count. A junction end diverges from the germline sequence, so it may reflect a read error. The rearrangement joins TRBV6-2 or TRBV6-3 to TRBJ1-1; D possibly corresponds to TRBD1 (5 bases). CDR3 length: 16 residues. The germline CDR1 and CDR2 sequences are MNHEY and SVGEGT. The CDR3 DNA sequence: TGTGCTAGCAGTCCTGCGGCAGGGTCTTTGGGCACTGAAGCTTTCTTT. Protein: CASSPAAGSLGTEAFF.

A word on this clonotype: A much larger clone differs from this one at a single base, so this may be a read error. V gene TRBV7-8 combines with J gene TRBJ2-1, with TRBD2 matching 9 bases. This CDR3 has 17 residues. In germline, CDR1 is SGHVS, CDR2 FQNEAQ. The CDR3 loop reads CASNLVPTSGLYNEQFF. CDR3 DNA sequence: TGTGCCAGCAACTTAGTCCCGACTAGCGGATTATACAATGAGCAGTTCTTC.

This clonotype was seen at least ten times. This chain links TRBV30 with TRBJ2-3; D unresolved. The V end was cut by 2 bases, the J end by 4 bases, with 7 bases between. This CDR3 is built from 12 residues. Per the germline V gene, CDR1 is GTSNPN and CDR2 is SVGIG (reference sequence). The chain's CDR3 is CAWSRSADTQYF. The CDR3 DNA reads as TGTGCCTGGAGTCGGAGTGCAGATACGCAGTATTTT.

With regard to this clonotype: One end of the junction is discordant with germline, which a read error may explain. This chain links TRBV7-8 with TRBJ2-7; 11 nucleotides line up with TRBD2. This CDR3 region has 16 residues. CDR1 SGHVS and CDR2 FQNEAQ come from the germline V gene. CDR3 residues: CASSLSGLAVHYEQYF. The CDR3 bases are TGTGCCAGTAGCTTATCGGGACTAGCGGTTCACTACGAGCAGTACTTC.

For this clonotype: A much larger clone differs from this one at a single base, so this may be a read error. The rearrangement joins TRBV30 to TRBJ2-6; D may be TRBD2 (5 bases). The CDR3 has 15 amino acids. V gave up 0 bases and J gave up 2 bases, with 8 bases separating them. The germline CDR1 and CDR2 sequences are GTSNPN and SVGIG (reference sequence). This CDR3 is CAWSVSGTGANVLTF. In DNA, the CDR3 is TGTGCCTGGAGTGTATCGGGAACTGGGGCCAACGTCCTGACTTTC.

The chain couples TRBV29-1 to TRBJ1-1; D uncertain. Trimming took off 0 bases at V and 11 bases at J, with 16 bases between the two ends. The germline CDR1 and CDR2 sequences are SQVTM and ANQGSEA. The CDR3 extends over 13 amino acids. The chain's CDR3 is CSVEEGAVAWAFF. The CDR3 DNA is TGCAGCGTTGAAGAGGGAGCAGTGGCGTGGGCTTTCTTT. Full variable domain (outside the CDR3, taken from reference TRBV29-1 and TRBJ1-1): SAVISQKPSRDICQRGTSLTIQCQVDSQVTMMFWYRQQPGQSLTLIATANQGSEATYESGFVIDKFPISRPNLTFSTLTVSNMSPEDSSIYLCSVEEGAVAWAFFGQGTRLTVV.

As concerns this clonotype: One end of the junction does not line up with germline, which may come from a read error. This sequence joins TRBV28 and TRBJ1-5, with a possible D match to TRBD1 (5 bases). The CDR3 is 11 residues long. Germline values: CDR1 MDHEN, CDR2 SYDVKM. This chain's CDR3 is CASRGSQPRHF. The CDR3 DNA sequence: TGTGCCAGTAGGGGAAGTCAGCCCCGGCATTTT.

The rearrangement joins TRBV10-3 to TRBJ2-7; D gene ambiguous. The CDR3 contains 16 residues. Germline V gene data show CDR1 as ENHRY and CDR2 as SYGVKD. Deletions cut 3 bases from V and 0 bases from J, with 15 bases between. The CDR3 reads CAISESPRKSSYEQYF. CDR3 DNA: TGTGCCATCAGTGAATCCCCGAGGAAGAGCTCCTACGAGCAGTACTTC.

This clonotype was seen at least ten times. This chain uses TRBV10-3 with TRBJ2-5; D might be TRBD1 or TRBD2, each matching 5 bases. V was shortened by 3 bases and J by 1 base, with 18 bases between the two germline ends. This CDR3 contains 17 residues. CDR1 and CDR2 (germline): ENHRY, SYGVKD. CDR3 sequence: CAISESRDQISQETQYF. In DNA, the CDR3 is TGTGCCATCAGTGAAAGCAGGGACCAAATAAGCCAAGAGACCCAGTACTTC.

As concerns this clonotype: A much larger clonotype is one base distant, so this may be a read error. The rearrangement uses TRBV9 and TRBJ2-1; weak D call: TRBD2 (5 bases). The V gene lost 6 bases and the J gene lost 7 bases, with 20 bases spanning the gap. CDR1 is SGDLS and CDR2 is YYNGEE in the germline V gene. This CDR3 has 15 amino acids. DNA for the CDR3: TGTGCCAGCACCCCATTGAGCGGAGGCGTGAATGAGCAGTTCTTC. It codes for CASTPLSGGVNEQFF.

This clonotype appeared a single time. Its ends do not fully match the called genes, so a read error is possible. The CDR3 sequence: CVSSNRDRDQPQHF. CDR3 DNA: TGTGTCAGCAGTAACCGGGACAGGGATCAGCCCCAGCATTTT. The chain carries TRBV2 and TRBJ1-5; 9 nucleotides match TRBD1. The CDR3 extends over 14 amino acids. From germline, CDR1 is SNHLY and CDR2 FYNNEI.

Concerning this clonotype itself: Possible read error: a much larger clone is one base away. The chain uses TRBV28 and TRBJ2-7; perhaps TRBD1 as D (5 bases). The V end was cut by 8 bases, the J end by 3 bases, with 11 bases between. In germline, CDR1 is MDHEN, CDR2 SYDVKM. There are 12 residues in the CDR3. Here the CDR3 reads CASRDSVYEQYF. The CDR3 nucleotides read TGTGCCAGCCGAGACAGTGTCTACGAGCAGTACTTC.

As regards this clonotype: As the CDR3 is not closed by the conserved phenylalanine or tryptophan, this likely results from a read error. This rearrangement joins TRBV11-2 to TRBJ2-5; D remains ambiguous. Per the germline V gene, CDR1 is SGHAT and CDR2 is FQNNGV. This CDR3 is 11 amino acids long. V dropped 9 bases and J dropped 4 bases, with 9 bases sitting between them. In DNA, the CDR3 is TGTGCCAGTAGCCTACTAGAGACCCAGTACTCC. This encodes CASSLLETQYS.

In regard to this clonotype: A much larger clone lies one base from this, so it may be a read error. V gene TRBV5-1 combines with J gene TRBJ2-1; 9 positions agree with TRBD2. CDR1 is SGHRS, CDR2 YFSETQ, per germline. This CDR3 has 16 amino acids. CDR3 coding DNA: TGCGCCAGCAGCCTCTCTAGCGGGACCTCCTGCAATGAGCAGTTCTTC. It is translated as CASSLSSGTSCNEQFF.